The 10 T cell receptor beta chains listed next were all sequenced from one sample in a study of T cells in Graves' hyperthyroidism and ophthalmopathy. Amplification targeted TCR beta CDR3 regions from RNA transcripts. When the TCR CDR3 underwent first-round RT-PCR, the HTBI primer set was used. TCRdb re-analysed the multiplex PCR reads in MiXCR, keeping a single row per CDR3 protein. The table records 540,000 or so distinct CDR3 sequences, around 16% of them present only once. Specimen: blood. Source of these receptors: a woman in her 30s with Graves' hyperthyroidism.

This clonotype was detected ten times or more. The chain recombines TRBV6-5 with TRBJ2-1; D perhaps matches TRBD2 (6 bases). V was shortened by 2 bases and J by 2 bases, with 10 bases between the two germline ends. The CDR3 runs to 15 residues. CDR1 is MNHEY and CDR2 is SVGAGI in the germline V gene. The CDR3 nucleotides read TGTGCCAGCAGTTACGGAGGGGCTACCTACAATGAGCAGTTCTTC. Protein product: CASSYGGATYNEQFF.

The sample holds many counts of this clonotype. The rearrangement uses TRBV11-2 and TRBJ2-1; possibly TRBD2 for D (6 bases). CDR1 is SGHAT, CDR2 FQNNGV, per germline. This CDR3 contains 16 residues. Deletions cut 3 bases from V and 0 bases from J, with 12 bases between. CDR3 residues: CASSFNQRASYNEQFF. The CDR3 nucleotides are TGTGCCAGCAGCTTTAACCAGCGGGCCTCCTACAATGAGCAGTTCTTC.

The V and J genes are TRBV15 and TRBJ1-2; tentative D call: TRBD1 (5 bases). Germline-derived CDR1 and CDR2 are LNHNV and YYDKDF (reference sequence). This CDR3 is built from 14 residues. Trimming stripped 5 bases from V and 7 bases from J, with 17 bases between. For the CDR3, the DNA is TGTGCCACCAGCCGAATCCCGACAGTGGGTGGCTACACCTTC. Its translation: CATSRIPTVGGYTF.

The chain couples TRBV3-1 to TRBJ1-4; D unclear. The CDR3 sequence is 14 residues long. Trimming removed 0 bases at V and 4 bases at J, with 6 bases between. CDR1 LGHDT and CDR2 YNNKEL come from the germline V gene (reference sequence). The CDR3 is CASSQDLVNEKLFF. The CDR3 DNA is TGTGCCAGCAGCCAAGATCTTGTTAATGAAAAACTGTTTTTT.

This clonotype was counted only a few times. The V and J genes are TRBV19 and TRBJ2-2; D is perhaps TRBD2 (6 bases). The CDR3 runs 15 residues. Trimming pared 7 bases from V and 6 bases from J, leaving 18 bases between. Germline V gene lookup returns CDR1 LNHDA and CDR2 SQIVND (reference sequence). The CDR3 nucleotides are TGTGCCAGTACTGTTGGGCTAGCGAGGGCCGGGGAGCTGTTTTTT. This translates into CASTVGLARAGELFF.

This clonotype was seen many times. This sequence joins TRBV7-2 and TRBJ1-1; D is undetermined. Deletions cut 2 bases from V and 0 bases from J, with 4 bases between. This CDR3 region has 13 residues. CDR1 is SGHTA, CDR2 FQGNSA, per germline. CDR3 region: CASSLRLNTEAFF. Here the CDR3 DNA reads TGTGCCAGCAGCTTAAGGCTGAACACTGAAGCTTTCTTT.

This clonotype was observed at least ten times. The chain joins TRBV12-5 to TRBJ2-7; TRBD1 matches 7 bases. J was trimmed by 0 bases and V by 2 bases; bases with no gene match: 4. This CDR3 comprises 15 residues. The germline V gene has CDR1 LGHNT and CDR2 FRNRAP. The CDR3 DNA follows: TGTGCTAGTGGTTTGTCCGGGACAGTCTCCTACGAGCAGTACTTC. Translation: CASGLSGTVSYEQYF.

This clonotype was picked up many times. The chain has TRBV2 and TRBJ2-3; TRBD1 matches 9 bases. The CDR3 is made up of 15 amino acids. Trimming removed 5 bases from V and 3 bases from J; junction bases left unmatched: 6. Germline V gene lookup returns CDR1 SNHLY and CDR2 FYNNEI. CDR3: CASSRPDRGTDTQYF. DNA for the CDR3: TGTGCCAGCAGTCGCCCGGACAGGGGAACAGATACGCAGTATTTT.

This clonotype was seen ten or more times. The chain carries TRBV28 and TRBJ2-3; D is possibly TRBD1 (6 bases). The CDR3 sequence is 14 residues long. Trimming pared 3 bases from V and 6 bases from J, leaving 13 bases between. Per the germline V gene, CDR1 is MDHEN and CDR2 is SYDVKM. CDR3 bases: TGTGCCAGCAGTTTGCAGGGGATAGTGGATACGCAGTATTTT. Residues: CASSLQGIVDTQYF.

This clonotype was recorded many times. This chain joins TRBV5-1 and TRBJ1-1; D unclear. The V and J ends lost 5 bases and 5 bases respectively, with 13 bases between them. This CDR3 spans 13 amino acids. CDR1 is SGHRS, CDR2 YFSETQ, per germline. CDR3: CASSWERETEAFF. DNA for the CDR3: TGCGCCAGCAGTTGGGAGCGAGAGACTGAAGCTTTCTTT.